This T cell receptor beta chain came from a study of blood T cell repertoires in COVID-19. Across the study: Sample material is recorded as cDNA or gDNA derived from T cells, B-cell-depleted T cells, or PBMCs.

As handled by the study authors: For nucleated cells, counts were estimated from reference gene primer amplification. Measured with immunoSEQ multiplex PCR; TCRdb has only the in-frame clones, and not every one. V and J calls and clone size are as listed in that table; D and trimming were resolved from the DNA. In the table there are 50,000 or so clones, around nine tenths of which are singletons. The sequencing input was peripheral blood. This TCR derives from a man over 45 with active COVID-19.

The CDR3 here is CATTVGEVDEQYF. The CDR3 DNA reads TGTGCCACGACTGTGGGGGAGGTCGACGAGCAGTACTTC. The chain has TRBV6-5 and TRBJ2-7; TRBD2 is a possible D gene (6 bases). Trimming shortened V by 10 bases and J by 5 bases, and 18 bases separated the two germline ends. Germline V CDR1 and CDR2: MNHEY, SVGAGI. This CDR3 has 13 amino acids.